A selection of T cell receptor beta chains follows, all from one sample in a study of T cell repertoires in cytomegalovirus infection. TCRdb passed the reads through MiXCR, listing each CDR3 protein once. The sample yields some 600,000 distinct CDR3 sequences, less than 25% seen once. Material: CD8+ T cells from PBMCs. These receptors originate from a human donor in good health (CMV status not recorded). Some clones in this sample may be carry-over from other donors' samples. The CDR3 runs from the conserved cysteine through the conserved F or W. A D gene is named only where the DNA matches it firmly. Only part of the rows carry a size: once, few, many, or a class if the clone is expanded.

d_call j_call clone_size v_call cdr3_aa cdr3_nt
TRBD2 TRBJ2-3 NA TRBV6-5 CASSSAGEGDTQYF TGTGCCAGCAGTTCAGCGGGGGAGGGGGATACGCAGTATTTT
TRBD1 TRBJ1-5 few TRBV20-1 CRPSGDRKVQPQHF TGCAGGCCTAGTGGGGACAGGAAGGTTCAGCCCCAGCATTTT
NA TRBJ2-6 NA TRBV12-3/TRBV12-4 CASSFPPEDIIAGANVLTF TGTGCCAGCAGTTTTCCCCCAGAAGACATCATAGCTGGGGCCAACGTCCTGACTTTC
TRBD2 TRBJ2-3 NA TRBV6-2/TRBV6-3 CASSPGLAGGDDTQYF TGTGCCAGCAGCCCCGGACTAGCGGGGGGCGACGATACGCAGTATTTT
NA TRBJ2-1 NA TRBV13 CASSYRGTLGNEQFF TGTGCCAGCAGCTATCGCGGGACACTAGGCAATGAGCAGTTCTTC
TRBD1 TRBJ2-7 NA TRBV29-1 CSVEGTGSSYEQYF TGCAGCGTTGAAGGGACAGGGAGCTCCTACGAGCAGTACTTC
TRBD2 TRBJ2-1 few TRBV6-2/TRBV6-3 CASTYTLGLASNEQFF TGTGCCAGCACTTACACCCTCGGACTAGCGAGCAATGAGCAGTTCTTC
NA TRBJ1-5 many TRBV7-2 CASSLYRGPGQPQHF TGTGCCAGCAGCTTATATCGGGGGCCGGGTCAGCCCCAGCATTTT
TRBD2 TRBJ2-1 many TRBV5-1 CASKLRGSGGYNEQFF TGCGCCAGCAAGCTTCGGGGTAGCGGGGGATACAATGAGCAGTTCTTC
TRBD1 TRBJ1-3 few TRBV29-1 CSVEDSRTGGFSIYF TGCAGCGTTGAAGATAGTCGGACAGGGGGTTTCTCCATATATTTT
NA TRBJ2-4 NA TRBV20-1 CSARNKQLAKNIQYF TGCAGTGCTAGAAACAAGCAACTAGCCAAAAACATTCAGTACTTC
NA TRBJ2-5 few TRBV7-8 CASSYDPEGETQYF TGTGCCAGCAGCTACGACCCCGAAGGAGAGACCCAGTACTTC
NA TRBJ1-5 many TRBV7-6 CASSLVGGSQPQHF TGTGCCAGCAGCTTAGTCGGGGGGAGTCAGCCCCAGCATTTT
NA TRBJ2-3 few TRBV2 CASSETLSLGDTQYF TGTGCCAGCAGTGAGACTCTTTCCCTCGGCGATACGCAGTATTTT
NA TRBJ1-2 NA TRBV6-2/TRBV6-3 CASSKDRNYGYTF TGTGCCAGCAGCAAGGACAGAAACTATGGCTACACCTTC
NA TRBJ1-1 many TRBV7-2 CASSDPDEGWTEAFF TGTGCCAGCAGCGACCCGGACGAGGGGTGGACTGAAGCTTTCTTT
NA TRBJ1-2 NA TRBV7-4 CASSLQGNSGYTF TGTGCCAGCAGCTTACAGGGAAATTCGGGCTACACCTTC
TRBD1 TRBJ1-1 many TRBV7-6 CASSSLQGRNTEAFF TGTGCCAGCAGCTCCTTACAGGGGAGGAACACTGAAGCTTTCTTT